This T cell receptor (beta chain) was identified during a study of T cell changes during pregnancy in multiple sclerosis. TCRdb's table, derived via immunoSEQ multiplex PCR, lists solely in-frame clones and lacks some. The sample has tens of thousands of clones, approximately 94% seen once. The V end was cut by 8 bases, the J end by 3 bases, with 15 bases between. The CDR3 consists of 14 residues. Germline V gene data show CDR1 as MGHDK and CDR2 as SYGVNS. The TCR sequence derives from a female donor with multiple sclerosis, enrolled in a pregnancy study. The V and J genes are TRBV25-1 and TRBJ2-3; D is perhaps TRBD2 (5 bases). The sequenced sample was CD4+ T cells from peripheral blood mononuclear cells, obtained in the third trimester of pregnancy. This chain's CDR3 is CASAVEGRTDTQYF. DNA of the CDR3: TGTGCCAGCGCTGTCGAGGGAAGGACAGATACGCAGTATTTT.